Following are 11 T cell receptor beta chains from one sample sequenced in a study of blood T cell repertoires in COVID-19 (dated by TCRdb to 2019 to 2021). Libraries were constructed by the immunoSEQ multiplex PCR assay. This is the immuneACCESS table as TCRdb keeps it, with only in-frame sequences that have V and J called. A part of the clones is gone; compared with another copy, unresolved V genes explain less than half, and the rest is unexplained. The sample data list roughly 150,000 clones, and over 80% of these were observed just once. The ten biggest clones cover 10% to 15% of the sample. The specimen sequenced was peripheral blood. These receptors came from a man in his sixties or seventies who had recovered from COVID-19.

V usage is TRBV19 and J usage is TRBJ1-4; D might be TRBD1 (5 bases). This CDR3 region has 16 residues. The germline V and J ends were trimmed by 10 bases and 8 bases, with 26 bases remaining between them. Germline CDR1 and CDR2: LNHDA and SQIVND (reference sequence). The CDR3 DNA follows: TGTGCCAAGCAGAATTTTGTTGGGGGGAGTCGGGAAAAACTGTTTTTT. Encoded protein: CAKQNFVGGSREKLFF.

This clone was counted between two and nine times. This chain links TRBV2 with TRBJ2-2, with 7 bases aligning to TRBD2. Trimming took 6 bases from V and 5 from J; bases not matched to a gene: 6. This CDR3 is 14 amino acids long. The germline gives CDR1 SNHLY, CDR2 FYNNEI. DNA for the CDR3: TGTGCCAGCAGGATACTAGCGTCTACCGGGGAGCTGTTTTTT. Its translation is CASRILASTGELFF.

The chain uses TRBV3-1 (or the pseudogene TRBV3-2) and TRBJ1-4; D not resolved. Trimming stripped 3 bases from V and 6 bases from J, with 11 bases between. Germline V gene data show CDR1 as LGHDT and CDR2 as YNNKEL (reference sequence). The CDR3 has 14 residues. For the CDR3, the DNA is TGTGCCAGCAGCCAGTTAGGAGGAGATGAAAAACTGTTTTTT. Residues: CASSQLGGDEKLFF.

The V call is TRBV28, the J call TRBJ1-5, with 8 bases aligning to TRBD1. Germline V gives CDR1 MDHEN, CDR2 SYDVKM. The J segment lost 7 bases and the V segment lost 6 bases, leaving 11 bases of the junction unmatched. CDR3 length: 15 residues. In DNA form, the CDR3 reads TGTGCCAGCAGCCCGGGACAGGCGGCTTCACAGCCCCAGCATTTT. Translating gives CASSPGQAASQPQHF.

The V gene is TRBV6-4, the J gene TRBJ1-1; possibly TRBD1 for D (5 bases). This CDR3 region has 13 residues. The V gene's germline CDR1 is MRHNA and CDR2 SNTAGT. Between the trimmed V and J ends, which lost 5 bases and 2 bases, there was a span of 9 bases. The CDR3 DNA reads as TGTGCCAGCAGTTCCAGGGAAAACACTGAAGCTTTCTTT. Translating gives CASSSRENTEAFF.

This clone came up a few times. The CDR3 nucleotides read TGTGCCAGTACCCCCCACTCCAACTACAATGAGCAGTTCTTC. Translating it yields CASTPHSNYNEQFF. V gene TRBV14 combines with J gene TRBJ2-1; no definite D call. CDR1 is SGHDN and CDR2 is FVKESK in the germline V gene. V was pared by 9 bases and J by 3 bases, with 15 bases between. The CDR3 is 14 amino acids. The whole variable domain, remainder taken from reference TRBV14 and TRBJ2-1, is EAGVTQFPSHSVIEKGQTVTLRCDPISGHDNLYWYRRVMGKEIKFLLHFVKESKQDESGMPNNRFLAERTGGTYSTLKVQPAELEDSGVYFCASTPHSNYNEQFFGPGTRLTVL.

The chain joins TRBV5-1 to TRBJ2-3; 10 nucleotides align to TRBD2. The ends lost 2 bases at V and 6 bases at J; junction bases unmatched: 12. This CDR3 spans 17 amino acids. Germline loops: CDR1 SGHRS, CDR2 YFSETQ. The CDR3 DNA reads as TGCGCCAGCAGCTTAACTAGCGGGATAATTGTCGGTGATACGCAGTATTTT. Its translation: CASSLTSGIIVGDTQYF.

This clone has just one count. The chain combines TRBV29-1 with TRBJ1-1, with 10 bases that match TRBD1. This CDR3 spans 14 amino acids. J lost 1 base, V lost 4 bases, and 3 bases had no gene match. Per germline, CDR1 SQVTM and CDR2 ANQGSEA. The CDR3 is CSVGQGAQNTEAFF. The CDR3 nucleotides read TGCAGCGTTGGACAGGGGGCGCAGAACACTGAAGCTTTCTTT.

This clone occurred many times. The rearrangement uses TRBV7-2 and TRBJ2-3; 15 positions agree with TRBD2. V was pared by 5 bases and J by 2 bases, with 8 bases of the junction left unmatched. Germline CDR1 SGHTA, CDR2 FQGNSA. This CDR3 has 18 residues. CDR3: CASSPGLAGGPATDTQYF. CDR3 sequence (DNA): TGTGCCAGCAGCCCCGGACTAGCGGGAGGGCCTGCCACAGATACGCAGTATTTT. Together with reference TRBV7-2 and TRBJ2-3, the CDR3 gives the full variable domain: GAGVSQSPSNKVTEKGKDVELRCDPISGHTALYWYRQSLGQGLEFLIYFQGNSAPDKSGLPSDRFSAERTGGSVSTLTIQRTQQEDSAVYLCASSPGLAGGPATDTQYFGPGTRLTVL.

Only a few counts were recorded for this clone. The chain links TRBV6-2 or TRBV6-3 to TRBJ2-7; possible D gene TRBD2, 6 bases. CDR3 length: 16 amino acids. V was clipped by 0 bases and J by 2 bases, with 14 bases between them. Germline lookup yields CDR1 MNHEY and CDR2 SVGEGT. CDR3 sequence (DNA): TGTGCCAGCAGTTACTCGAGCGGGCAGGGTCCCTACGAGCAGTACTTC. It yields the protein CASSYSSGQGPYEQYF.

Turning to this clone: The same CDR3 is also encoded by other DNA sequences in this sample. CDR3 protein: CASSLGGTNTGELFF. The CDR3 coding sequence is TGTGCCAGCAGCTTGGGCGGGACGAACACCGGGGAGCTGTTTTTT. The V gene is TRBV5-6, the J gene TRBJ2-2; the D gene is possibly TRBD2 (6 bases). Germline V CDR1 and CDR2: SGHDT, YYEEEE. With 0 bases removed from V and 0 bases from J, the gap between germline ends came to 6 bases. The CDR3 has 15 amino acids.